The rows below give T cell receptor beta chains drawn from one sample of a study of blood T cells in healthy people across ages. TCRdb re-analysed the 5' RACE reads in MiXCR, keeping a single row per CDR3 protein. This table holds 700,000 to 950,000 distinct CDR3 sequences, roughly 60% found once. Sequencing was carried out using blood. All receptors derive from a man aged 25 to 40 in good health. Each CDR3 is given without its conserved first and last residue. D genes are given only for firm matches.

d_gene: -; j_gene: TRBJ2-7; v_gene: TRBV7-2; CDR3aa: ASSLAQGRSYEQY
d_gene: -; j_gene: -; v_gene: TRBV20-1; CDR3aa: SARDPGVGYEQY
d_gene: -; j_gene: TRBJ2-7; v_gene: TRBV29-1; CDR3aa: SVEVGGYEQY
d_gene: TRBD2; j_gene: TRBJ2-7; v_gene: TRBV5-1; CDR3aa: ASSLNTGGSGEQY
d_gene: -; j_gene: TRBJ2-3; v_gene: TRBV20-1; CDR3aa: SAKKGPNTDTQY
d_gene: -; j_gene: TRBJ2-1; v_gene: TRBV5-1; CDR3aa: ASSLLEDEQF
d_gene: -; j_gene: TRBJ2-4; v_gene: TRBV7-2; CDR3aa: ASSVTSTKNIQY
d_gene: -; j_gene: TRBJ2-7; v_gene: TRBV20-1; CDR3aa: SAEGPRREQY
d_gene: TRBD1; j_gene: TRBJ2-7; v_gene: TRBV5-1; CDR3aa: ASSLRGDRGLYEQY
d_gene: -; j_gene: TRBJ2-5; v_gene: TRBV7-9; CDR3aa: ASSLVTPRGDEQETQY
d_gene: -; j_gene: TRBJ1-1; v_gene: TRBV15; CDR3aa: ATSTNTDANTEAF
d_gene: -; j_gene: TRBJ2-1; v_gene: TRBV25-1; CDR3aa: ASSPLGAADYNEQF
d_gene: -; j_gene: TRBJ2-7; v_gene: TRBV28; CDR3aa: ASSKHGSSYEQY
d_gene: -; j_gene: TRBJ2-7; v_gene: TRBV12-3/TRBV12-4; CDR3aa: ASSFNDYEQY
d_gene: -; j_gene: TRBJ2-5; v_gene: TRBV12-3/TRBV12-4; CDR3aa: ASSSWSQETQY
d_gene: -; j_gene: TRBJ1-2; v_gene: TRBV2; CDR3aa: ASSRDTRVGGYT
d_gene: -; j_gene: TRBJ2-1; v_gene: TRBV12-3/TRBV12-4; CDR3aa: ASRSSGTGQF
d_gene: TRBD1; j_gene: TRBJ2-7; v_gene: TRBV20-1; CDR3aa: SANRDSYEQY
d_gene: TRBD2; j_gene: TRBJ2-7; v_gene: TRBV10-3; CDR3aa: AISRTSGGGSSYEQY